Shown below are 24 T cell receptor beta chains from a single sample sequenced in a study of T cell responses to AZD1222 COVID-19 vaccine. The repertoire was sequenced with immunoSEQ multiplex PCR; TCRdb's copy has only in-frame clones and lacks some. The sample records over 95,000 clones, 84% being singletons. Here the sequenced sample was peripheral blood, taken 28 days after the second AZD1222 dose. These receptors all stem from an adult who received the AZD1222 COVID-19 vaccine.

The V call is TRBV18, the J call TRBJ1-1; the D is unclear. The CDR3 loop spans 15 amino acids. Per the germline V gene, CDR1 is KGHSH and CDR2 is LQKENI. V was shortened by 2 bases and J by 2 bases, with 12 bases between the two germline ends. The CDR3 region is CASSPGRGINTEAFF. The CDR3 region has the DNA TGTGCCAGCTCACCAGGACGGGGAATCAACACTGAAGCTTTCTTT.

This chain links TRBV18 with TRBJ2-3, with unresolved D. Germline V gene lookup returns CDR1 KGHSH and CDR2 LQKENI. V was shortened by 3 bases and J by 0 bases, with 7 bases between the two germline ends. The CDR3 sequence is 14 residues long. CDR3: CASSPRQSTDTQYF. CDR3 bases: TGTGCCAGCTCACCCAGACAAAGCACAGATACGCAGTATTTT.

The chain combines TRBV3-1 (or the pseudogene TRBV3-2) with TRBJ1-4, with 7 nucleotides matching TRBD1. This CDR3 region has 14 residues. V shed 5 bases, J shed 4 bases, and the junction held 4 bases outside the gene matches. Germline V CDR1 and CDR2: LGHDT, YNNKEL (reference sequence). The CDR3: CASSYGTVNEKLFF. The CDR3 DNA reads as TGTGCCAGCAGCTACGGGACAGTTAATGAAAAACTGTTTTTT.

On this clone itself: The junction shows a germline mismatch at one end, possibly a read error. The V and J genes are TRBV19 and TRBJ1-1; D uncertain. CDR3 length: 13 amino acids. Germline CDR1 and CDR2: LNHDA and SQIVND (reference sequence). In DNA, the CDR3 is TGTGCCAATAGTTCACAGATTTCAACTGAAGCTTTCTTT. Translation: CANSSQISTEAFF.

The chain employs TRBV24-1 and TRBJ2-7, with TRBD2 matching 9 bases. CDR1 is KGHDR, CDR2 SFDVKD, per germline. The ends lost 1 base at V and 5 bases at J; junction bases unmatched: 8. This CDR3 spans 16 amino acids. The CDR3 is CATSDFSGRVAHEQYF. CDR3 coding DNA: TGTGCCACCAGTGATTTTAGCGGGAGAGTCGCGCACGAGCAGTACTTC.

The chain carries TRBV6-1 and TRBJ1-4, with no clear D. V was pared by 3 bases and J by 4 bases, with 9 bases between. In germline, CDR1 is MNHNS, CDR2 SASEGT. CDR3 size: 14 residues. The CDR3 protein is CASSERQLNEKLFF. The CDR3 DNA reads as TGTGCCAGCAGTGAGAGGCAGCTTAATGAAAAACTGTTTTTT.

The chain is built from TRBV7-9 and TRBJ1-4; 7 bases agree with TRBD1. The CDR3 runs 15 residues. The germline V gene encodes CDR1 SEHNR and CDR2 FQNEAQ (reference sequence). J was trimmed by 4 bases and V by 4 bases; bases with no gene match: 6. The CDR3 nucleotides read TGTGCCAGCAGCTCGGGGACAGATATTAATGAAAAACTGTTTTTT. Translation: CASSSGTDINEKLFF.

The chain couples TRBV29-1 to TRBJ2-6, with no clear D. In germline, CDR1 is SQVTM, CDR2 ANQGSEA. The CDR3 is made up of 15 amino acids. V was shortened by 6 bases and J by 0 bases, with 12 bases between the two germline ends. CDR3 region: CSVSHLLSGANVLTF. The DNA for the CDR3 is TGCAGCGTGAGTCACCTCCTCTCTGGGGCCAACGTCCTGACTTTC.

The rearrangement uses TRBV6-1 and TRBJ1-1; a weak D match, TRBD1 (6 bases). Germline CDR1 MNHNS, CDR2 SASEGT. The CDR3 sequence is 14 residues long. V was trimmed by 3 bases and J by 5 bases, leaving 13 bases between them. The CDR3 DNA reads as TGTGCCAGCAGTGAGCACCAGGGGACGACTGAAGCTTTCTTT. This translates into CASSEHQGTTEAFF.

This clone turned up a few times. This chain links TRBV18 with TRBJ2-3; D gene unclear. The ends were cut back, 4 bases at V and 5 bases at J, with 13 bases in the middle. The CDR3 has 14 residues. The germline CDR1 and CDR2 sequences are KGHSH and LQKENI. The DNA of the CDR3 is TGTGCCAGCTCACGAGCGACACAGAGAGATACGCAGTATTTT. Its translation is CASSRATQRDTQYF.

The chain couples TRBV6-5 to TRBJ2-3; perhaps D is TRBD1 or TRBD2 (6 bases each). This CDR3 has 16 amino acids. Per germline, CDR1 MNHEY and CDR2 SVGAGI. The V end was cut by 4 bases, the J end by 6 bases, with 20 bases between. The DNA of the CDR3 is TGTGCCAGCAGTTCCTCCGGGGGCGACTCGATGGATACGCAGTATTTT. Protein: CASSSSGGDSMDTQYF.

The rearrangement joins TRBV4-3 to TRBJ2-3; 9 nucleotides align to TRBD2. CDR1 is LGHNA and CDR2 is YSLEER in the germline V gene. The trim removed 0 bases at V and 0 bases at J, leaving 1 base unmatched. The CDR3 length is 16 residues. The CDR3 DNA is TGCGCCAGCAGCCAAGAGACTAGCGGTAGCACAGATACGCAGTATTTT. The encoded protein is CASSQETSGSTDTQYF.

The genes are TRBV5-1 and TRBJ1-3, with 8 bases identical to TRBD1. CDR1 is SGHRS, CDR2 YFSETQ, per germline. V lost 0 bases and J lost 0; bases outside the gene matches: 2. The CDR3 consists of 16 residues. CDR3: CASSLDRGDSGNTIYF. Here the CDR3 DNA reads TGCGCCAGCAGCTTGGACAGGGGGGACTCTGGAAACACCATATATTTT.

This chain links TRBV19 with TRBJ1-2; 8 bases fit TRBD1. The CDR3 consists of 17 residues. CDR1 LNHDA and CDR2 SQIVND come from the germline V gene (reference sequence). Trimming cost V 11 bases and J 4 bases; bases outside gene matches: 21. CDR3 region: CAAAHRDRTLRGYGYTF. DNA for the CDR3: TGTGCCGCAGCGCACCGGGACAGGACCCTTCGAGGCTATGGCTACACCTTC.

V and J are TRBV19 and TRBJ2-7; D possibly corresponds to TRBD1 (5 bases). The V end was cut by 3 bases, the J end by 4 bases, with 16 bases between. The CDR3 is 15 amino acids. Germline-derived CDR1 and CDR2 are LNHDA and SQIVND (reference sequence). CDR3 sequence: CASSIRVSDVYEQYF. CDR3 in DNA: TGTGCCAGTAGTATCAGGGTTTCCGATGTTTACGAGCAGTACTTC.

This clone occurred a few times. The chain carries TRBV27 and TRBJ2-7; 12 nucleotides match TRBD1. Looked up from germline, CDR1 is MNHEY and CDR2 is SMNVEV (reference sequence). This CDR3 has 14 amino acids. V trimming: 6 bases; J trimming: 6 bases; junction bases outside the gene matches: 6. The CDR3 coding sequence is TGTGCCAGCAGCTGTGGGACAGGGGGCTGCGAGCAGTACTTC. Translated: CASSCGTGGCEQYF.

This chain uses TRBV6-1 with TRBJ2-7; 9 nucleotides agree with TRBD2. The CDR3 sequence is 17 residues long. Germline V gene data show CDR1 as MNHNS and CDR2 as SASEGT. J was trimmed by 5 bases and V by 0 bases; bases with no gene match: 11. The CDR3 spells CASSEAPVSGSTNEQYF. The DNA of the CDR3 is TGTGCCAGCAGTGAAGCCCCCGTTAGCGGGAGTACCAACGAGCAGTACTTC.

The rearrangement links TRBV19 to TRBJ2-1, with 12 positions matching TRBD2. This CDR3 contains 20 residues. The V and J ends lost 0 bases and 3 bases, in that order; junction bases with no gene match: 12. Germline V CDR1 and CDR2: LNHDA, SQIVND (reference sequence). The CDR3 reads CASSIDRLAGAQPRYNEQFF. CDR3 in DNA: TGTGCCAGTAGTATAGATCGACTAGCGGGGGCTCAGCCACGCTACAATGAGCAGTTCTTC. The variable domain in full, completed from reference TRBV19 and TRBJ2-1, reads DGGITQSPKYLFRKEGQNVTLSCEQNLNHDAMYWYRQDPGQGLRLIYYSQIVNDFQKGDIAEGYSVSREKKESFPLTVTSAQKNPTAFYLCASSIDRLAGAQPRYNEQFFGPGTRLTVL.

The CDR3 protein is CASSVVGREKNSPLHF. CDR3 sequence (DNA): TGTGCCAGCAGCGTAGTAGGCAGGGAGAAAAATTCACCCCTCCACTTT. The chain combines TRBV9 with TRBJ1-6, with a weak D call TRBD1 (5 bases). Germline lookup yields CDR1 SGDLS and CDR2 YYNGEE. The CDR3 covers 16 residues. V dropped 0 bases and J dropped 7 bases, with 14 bases sitting between them.

The CDR3 here is CSASGGSTRNTEAFF. The CDR3 bases are TGCAGTGCTAGTGGGGGCTCAACGAGGAACACTGAAGCTTTCTTT. This chain connects TRBV20-1 to TRBJ1-1; TRBD1 is a possible D gene (6 bases). The V end was cut by 3 bases, the J end by 1 base, with 15 bases between. The CDR3 is made up of 15 amino acids. In germline, CDR1 is DFQATT, CDR2 SNEGSKA (reference sequence).

The chain combines TRBV4-1 with TRBJ1-5; the D is unclear. From germline, CDR1 is MGHRA and CDR2 YSYEKL. With 1 base removed from V and 7 bases from J, the gap between germline ends came to 20 bases. This CDR3 is built from 17 residues. DNA for the CDR3: TGCGCCAGCAGCCAAGGAGGATCAACAGCCTTGGGGCAGCCCCAGCATTTT. Its translation: CASSQGGSTALGQPQHF.

Within the sample, this clone is medium-sized (0.01 to 0.1%). The genes are TRBV7-2 and TRBJ1-5; the D gene is possibly TRBD1 (6 bases). Trimming left V 5 bases short and J 9 bases short, with 20 bases between. The germline gives CDR1 SGHTA, CDR2 FQGNSA. The CDR3 totals 15 residues. Here the CDR3 reads CASSVGGGGGGPQHF. The CDR3, as DNA: TGTGCCAGCAGCGTAGGAGGAGGGGGAGGGGGGCCCCAGCATTTT. The variable domain in full, completed from reference TRBV7-2 and TRBJ1-5, reads GAGVSQSPSNKVTEKGKDVELRCDPISGHTALYWYRQSLGQGLEFLIYFQGNSAPDKSGLPSDRFSAERTGGSVSTLTIQRTQQEDSAVYLCASSVGGGGGGPQHFGDGTRLSIL.

The chain links TRBV10-2 to TRBJ2-3; no definite D call. The V and J ends lost 7 bases and 2 bases respectively, with 13 bases between them. The CDR3 covers 14 residues. Per the germline V gene, CDR1 is WSHSY and CDR2 is SAAADI. CDR3 region: CASTLDPFTDTQYF. CDR3 DNA sequence: TGCGCCAGCACCCTCGACCCTTTCACAGATACGCAGTATTTT.

The chain recombines TRBV18 with TRBJ2-7; D perhaps matches TRBD2 (5 bases). Germline V lookup: CDR1 KGHSH, CDR2 LQKENI. The CDR3 length is 16 residues. With 3 bases removed from V and 0 bases from J, the gap between germline ends came to 15 bases. The CDR3 sequence: CASSPLDGIHSYEQYF. The CDR3 DNA reads TGTGCCAGCTCACCTCTCGACGGGATCCACTCCTACGAGCAGTACTTC.